This T cell receptor beta chain originates from a study of human T cells and chemical hapten exposure. Study in general: Sensitizing treatment utilized 2% DPC over an approximately 2 cm by approximately 2 cm portion of upper inner arm skin. Study-wide results and limits: Unchanged with DPC sensitization were TCRs above 1 in 1000 frequency. There were significantly more large CDR3 similarity clusters among expanded TCRs than among controls.

This CDR3 is built from 15 residues. The germline gives CDR1 SGHRS, CDR2 YFSETQ. V shed 3 bases, J shed 3 bases, and the junction held 7 bases outside the gene matches. Time point here: pre-sensitization, week 0. Treatment specified: therapeutic diphenylcyclopropenone sensitization with weekly scalp DPC. This clonotype was counted ten times or more. As yet, its antigen is unknown. Unique molecular identifiers were linked by the library to individual cDNA molecules. Via MiXCR, TCRdb re-called the RACE reads, giving one row per CDR3 protein. The sample has 300,000 to 450,000 distinct CDR3 sequences, approximately 5% seen once.

The chain links TRBV5-1 to TRBJ2-5; 8 nucleotides agree with TRBD1. This receptor was obtained from a woman in her forties or fifties with alopecia areata. Some clones in this sample may be carry-over from other donors' samples. Material: whole blood, obtained in connection with sensitization to the hapten diphenylcyclopropenone (DPC). The CDR3 loop is CASSWSGQVKETQYF. In DNA form, the CDR3 reads TGCGCCAGCAGCTGGTCGGGACAGGTGAAAGAGACCCAGTACTTC.